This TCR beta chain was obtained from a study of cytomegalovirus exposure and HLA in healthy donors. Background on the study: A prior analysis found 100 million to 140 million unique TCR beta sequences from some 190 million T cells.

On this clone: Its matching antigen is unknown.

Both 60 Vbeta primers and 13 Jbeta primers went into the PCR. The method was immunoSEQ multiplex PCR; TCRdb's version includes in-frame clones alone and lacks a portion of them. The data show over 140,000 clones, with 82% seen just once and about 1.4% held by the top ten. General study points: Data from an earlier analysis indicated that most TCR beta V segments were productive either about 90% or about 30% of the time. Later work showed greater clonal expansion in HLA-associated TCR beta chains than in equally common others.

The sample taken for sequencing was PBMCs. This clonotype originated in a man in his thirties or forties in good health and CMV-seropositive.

Here the CDR3 reads CAWSETSYEQYF. CDR3 DNA: TGTGCCTGGAGTGAAACTTCCTACGAGCAGTACTTC. The V call is TRBV30, the J call TRBJ2-7; D not resolved. V was clipped by 1 base and J by 1 base, with 5 bases between them. Germline values: CDR1 GTSNPN, CDR2 SVGIG (reference sequence). The CDR3 totals 12 residues.